The 22 T cell receptor beta chains below come from one sample, sequenced in a study of cytomegalovirus exposure and HLA in healthy donors (dated by TCRdb to 2017 to 2019). The library was produced with the immunoSEQ multiplex PCR assay. Sourced from immuneACCESS, this table was stored by TCRdb with only in-frame sequences that have V and J called. A share of the clones is absent; for the studies checked, an unresolved V gene accounts for under half, and the remainder has no known explanation. A total of roughly 330,000 clones appear in this sample, roughly 87% of them only once. Of the sample, approximately 1.2% falls within the top ten clones. Sequencing was performed on PBMCs. All receptors derive from a woman aged 25 to 39 in good health and CMV-seropositive.

The CDR3 spells CASSQDLGQRYEQYF. The DNA for the CDR3 is TGCGCCAGCAGCCAAGATCTGGGACAGCGATACGAGCAGTACTTC. The chain carries TRBV4-3 and TRBJ2-7; 7 bases map to TRBD1. Trimming at V came to 0 bases and at J to 4 bases, leaving 6 bases not matched to a gene. Germline assignment: CDR1 LGHNA and CDR2 YSLEER. The CDR3 loop spans 15 amino acids.

The gene calls are TRBV27 and TRBJ2-5, with 11 bases identical to TRBD1. The trim removed 0 bases at V and 3 bases at J, leaving 6 bases unmatched. This CDR3 comprises 17 residues. Germline V gene lookup returns CDR1 MNHEY and CDR2 SMNVEV (reference sequence). This CDR3 is CASSLSDRGHGKETQYF. The CDR3 nucleotides are TGTGCCAGCAGTTTATCGGACAGGGGGCATGGTAAAGAGACCCAGTACTTC.

This clone has only a few counts. The rearrangement links TRBV4-2 to TRBJ1-3; no clear D. Germline-derived CDR1 and CDR2 are LGHNA and YNFKEQ. This CDR3 is 13 amino acids long. V dropped 1 base and J dropped 4 bases, with 5 bases sitting between them. The chain's CDR3 is CASSQAGGNTIYF. The CDR3 DNA sequence: TGTGCCAGCAGCCAAGCCGGAGGAAACACCATATATTTT.

The gene calls are TRBV30 and TRBJ1-1; D remains unclear. V lost 0 bases and J lost 5, with 10 bases in between. In germline, CDR1 is GTSNPN, CDR2 SVGIG (reference sequence). The CDR3 has 13 residues. Here the CDR3 DNA reads TGTGCCTGGAGTGTAGACGAGAGAACTGAAGCTTTCTTT. It translates to CAWSVDERTEAFF.

This chain connects TRBV5-6 to TRBJ2-3, with D tentatively TRBD2 (5 bases). This CDR3 has 14 residues. V was shortened by 0 bases and J by 5 bases, with 10 bases between the two germline ends. Germline lookup yields CDR1 SGHDT and CDR2 YYEEEE. As DNA, the CDR3 is TGTGCCAGCAGCTTGGTGGTGGGAGAAGATACGCAGTATTTT. Amino acid sequence: CASSLVVGEDTQYF.

This chain joins TRBV30 and TRBJ1-3; 12 bases are a match to TRBD1. CDR1 and CDR2 (germline): GTSNPN, SVGIG (reference sequence). Unmatched junction bases numbered 24, after V lost 0 bases and J lost 0 bases. The CDR3 length is 24 residues. Here the CDR3 DNA reads TGTGCCTGGAGTGTATTCCCAACGCTAATAACCGGGACAGGGGGCGTAAGCTCTGGAAACACCATATATTTT. It specifies CAWSVFPTLITGTGGVSSGNTIYF.

CDR3 in DNA: TGTGCCAGCAGTCCCTGGACTAGCGTAAACAATGAGCAGTTCTTC. Its translation is CASSPWTSVNNEQFF. The chain carries TRBV28 and TRBJ2-1; TRBD2 aligns across 9 bases. The length of the CDR3 is 15 residues. CDR1 and CDR2 (germline): MDHEN, SYDVKM. J gave up 5 bases and V 5 bases, and 7 bases lay outside the gene matches.

The chain has TRBV7-6 and TRBJ2-7, with 9 bases matching TRBD2. The CDR3 length is 15 residues. Germline V gene sequence: CDR1 SGHVS, CDR2 FNYEAQ. The junction had 7 bases not matched to a gene; V was cut back by 3 bases and J by 4 bases. DNA for the CDR3: TGTGCCAGCAGCTTGGAGTCTAGCGGGGAGTACGAGCAGTACTTC. Translation gives CASSLESSGEYEQYF.

The rearrangement joins TRBV4-3 to TRBJ1-1; D remains ambiguous. The CDR3 consists of 14 residues. Germline CDR1 and CDR2: LGHNA and YSLEER. V lost 1 base and J lost 4, with 10 bases in between. CDR3 coding DNA: TGCGCCAGCAGCCAAGGATGGGGAACCACTGAAGCTTTCTTT. Translation gives CASSQGWGTTEAFF.

The gene calls are TRBV18 and TRBJ1-5; D uncertain. Trimming removed 2 bases from V and 0 bases from J, with 11 bases in between. The CDR3 covers 16 residues. Germline CDR1 reads KGHSH; CDR2 reads LQKENI. Here the CDR3 DNA reads TGTGCCAGCTCACCATTGGGCCACAATAGCAATCAGCCCCAGCATTTT. Translation gives CASSPLGHNSNQPQHF.

The chain combines TRBV7-3 with TRBJ2-2; D is ambiguous. This CDR3 comprises 13 residues. Germline CDR1 SGHTA, CDR2 FQGTGA. With 3 bases removed from V and 5 bases from J, the gap between germline ends came to 7 bases. For the CDR3, the DNA is TGTGCCAGCAGCTTTTCCGGGACCGGGGAGCTGTTTTTT. Protein: CASSFSGTGELFF.

This clone appeared once. The chain carries TRBV20-1 and TRBJ2-7, with D perhaps matching TRBD2 (6 bases). The V gene lost 6 bases and the J gene lost 6 bases, with 9 bases spanning the gap. The V gene's germline CDR1 is DFQATT and CDR2 SNEGSKA (reference sequence). The CDR3 is 10 amino acids. The CDR3 nucleotides are TGCAGTGCCTGGGACTCCGAGCAGTACTTC. Its protein product is CSAWDSEQYF.

The chain uses TRBV27 and TRBJ2-2; TRBD2 might be the D (5 bases). In germline, CDR1 is MNHEY, CDR2 SMNVEV (reference sequence). The length of the CDR3 is 14 residues. Trimming pared 5 bases from V and 8 bases from J, leaving 15 bases between. The CDR3 region is CASSVSAGRGELFF. DNA for the CDR3: TGTGCCAGCAGTGTCTCCGCGGGCCGGGGGGAGCTGTTTTTT.

J is TRBJ2-1 and V is TRBV4-2, with 12 bases aligning to TRBD2. With V trimmed by 1 base and J by 4 bases, 2 bases remained unmatched. CDR3 length: 16 residues. Germline CDR1 is LGHNA and CDR2 is YNFKEQ. CDR3 bases: TGTGCCAGCAGCCAAGCTAGCGGGGGGGGTTACAATGAGCAGTTCTTC. Translation gives CASSQASGGGYNEQFF.

The chain joins TRBV7-8 to TRBJ1-2, with D maybe TRBD1 (6 bases). Trimming cost V 5 bases and J 4 bases, with 20 bases left between them. Germline V CDR1 and CDR2: SGHVS, FQNEAQ. The CDR3 is 16 amino acids. CDR3 nucleotides: TGTGCCAGCAGCCCCGCCCCCCAGGGGTCTTCCTATGGCTACACCTTC. It translates to CASSPAPQGSSYGYTF.

This chain uses TRBV19 with TRBJ2-7, with D perhaps matching TRBD1 (6 bases). This CDR3 is built from 13 residues. Germline CDR1 and CDR2: LNHDA and SQIVND (reference sequence). Trimming took 5 bases from V and 7 from J, leaving 15 bases between them. CDR3 coding DNA: TGTGCCAGTAGTCAAGGGACCACAGGGGAGCAGTACTTC. Translated, it gives CASSQGTTGEQYF.

This clone showed up just once. The chain couples TRBV19 to TRBJ2-1, with 7 bases identical to TRBD2. CDR3 length: 15 amino acids. Germline CDR1 LNHDA, CDR2 SQIVND (reference sequence). V lost 5 bases, J lost 6 bases, and 10 bases stayed unmatched. The CDR3 spells CASSPGLGVFNEQFF. In DNA, the CDR3 is TGTGCCAGTAGTCCCGGACTAGGCGTTTTCAATGAGCAGTTCTTC.

In its sample, this clone was seen a few times. The chain is built from TRBV29-1 and TRBJ1-2; D possibly corresponds to TRBD1 (5 bases). The ends were cut back, 1 base at V and 4 bases at J, with 10 bases in the middle. This CDR3 contains 13 residues. The germline V gene has CDR1 SQVTM and CDR2 ANQGSEA. The CDR3 region has the DNA TGCAGCGTTGAAGCGGGACCGACCTATGGCTACACCTTC. Translating it yields CSVEAGPTYGYTF.

CDR3 residues: CASSFGRKRGNTIYF. DNA of the CDR3: TGTGCCAGCAGCTTCGGGCGGAAGAGGGGAAACACCATATATTTT. The chain carries TRBV5-6 and TRBJ1-3; D is unresolved. This CDR3 is built from 15 residues. Germline values: CDR1 SGHDT, CDR2 YYEEEE. With 2 bases removed from V and 4 bases from J, the gap between germline ends came to 13 bases.

This clone showed up just once. V is TRBV5-3 and J is TRBJ2-7; tentatively, D is TRBD2 (6 bases). TRBV5-3 falls under the ORF class, with uncertain function. The germline V and J ends were trimmed by 1 base and 4 bases, with 9 bases remaining between them. This CDR3 has 13 amino acids. The CDR3 bases are TGTGCCAGAAGCTTGTCGGGGGAATACGAGCAGTACTTC. Protein product: CARSLSGEYEQYF.

The chain is built from TRBV27 and TRBJ1-6; a weak D match, TRBD1 (5 bases). Trimming removed 3 bases at V and 3 bases at J, with 24 bases between. CDR3 length equals 20 residues. In germline, CDR1 is MNHEY, CDR2 SMNVEV (reference sequence). CDR3 nucleotide sequence: TGTGCCAGCAGTTTTTTGAGCCCCGCTGCAGGGCCGGACTATAATTCACCCCTCCACTTT. This translates into CASSFLSPAAGPDYNSPLHF.

The chain employs TRBV6-5 and TRBJ2-1, with TRBD2 matching over 10 bases. Looked up from germline, CDR1 is MNHEY and CDR2 is SVGAGI. This CDR3 region has 16 residues. With 4 bases clipped from V and 4 bases from J, the junction kept 7 bases outside the gene matches. In DNA, the CDR3 is TGTGCCAGCAGTTCCGACCCTAGCGGGGGTTACAATGAGCAGTTCTTC. This codes for CASSSDPSGGYNEQFF.